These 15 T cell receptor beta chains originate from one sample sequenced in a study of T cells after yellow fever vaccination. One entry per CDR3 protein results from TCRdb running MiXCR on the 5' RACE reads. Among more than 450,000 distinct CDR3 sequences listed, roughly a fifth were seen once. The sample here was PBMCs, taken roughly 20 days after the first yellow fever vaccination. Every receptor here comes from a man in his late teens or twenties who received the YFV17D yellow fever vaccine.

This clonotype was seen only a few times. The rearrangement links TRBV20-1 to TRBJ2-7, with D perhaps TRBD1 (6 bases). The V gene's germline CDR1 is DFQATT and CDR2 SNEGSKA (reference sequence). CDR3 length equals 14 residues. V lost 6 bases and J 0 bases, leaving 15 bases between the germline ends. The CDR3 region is CSALDRRNSYEQYV. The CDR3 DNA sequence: TGCAGTGCCCTCGACAGGCGCAACTCCTACGAGCAGTACGTC.

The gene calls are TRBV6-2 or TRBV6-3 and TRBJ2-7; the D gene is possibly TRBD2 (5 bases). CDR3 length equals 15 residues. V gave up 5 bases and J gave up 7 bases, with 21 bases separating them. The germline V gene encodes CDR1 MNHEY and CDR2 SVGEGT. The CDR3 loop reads CASSPRAWAPPEQYF. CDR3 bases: TGTGCCAGCAGTCCGCGGGCCTGGGCCCCGCCAGAGCAGTACTTC.

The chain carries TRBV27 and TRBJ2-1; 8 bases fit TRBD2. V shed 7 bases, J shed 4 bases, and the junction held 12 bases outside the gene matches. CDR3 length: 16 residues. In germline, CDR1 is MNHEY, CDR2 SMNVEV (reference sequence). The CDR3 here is CASTVGSGGLYNEQFF. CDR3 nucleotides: TGTGCCAGCACTGTCGGGAGCGGGGGCCTTTACAATGAGCAGTTCTTC.

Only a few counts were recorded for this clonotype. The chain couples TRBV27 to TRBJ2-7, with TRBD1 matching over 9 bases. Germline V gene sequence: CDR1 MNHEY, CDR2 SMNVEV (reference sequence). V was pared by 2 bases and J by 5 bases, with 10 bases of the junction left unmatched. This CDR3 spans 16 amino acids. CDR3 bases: TGTGCCAGCAGTTTAATAGGTAGACAGGGGGTTGACGAGCAGTACTTC. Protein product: CASSLIGRQGVDEQYF.

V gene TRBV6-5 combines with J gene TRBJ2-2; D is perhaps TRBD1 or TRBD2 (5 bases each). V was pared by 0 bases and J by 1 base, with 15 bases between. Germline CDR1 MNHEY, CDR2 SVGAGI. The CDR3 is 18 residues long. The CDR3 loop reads CASSYSLAGAQNTGELFF. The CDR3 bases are TGTGCCAGCAGTTACTCATTAGCCGGGGCCCAGAACACCGGGGAGCTGTTTTTT.

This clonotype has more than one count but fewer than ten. The CDR3 DNA sequence: TGTGCGACCGGGACCGGGGGCAGATTTTTCAATCAGCCCCAGCATTTT. It codes for CATGTGGRFFNQPQHF. The rearrangement uses TRBV24-1 and TRBJ1-5, with D possibly TRBD1 on 6 matching bases. Germline V gene lookup returns CDR1 KGHDR and CDR2 SFDVKD. The CDR3 covers 16 residues.

The CDR3 loop is CAGGSSSPDTQYF. DNA for the CDR3: TGTGCCGGGGGGTCTAGCAGCCCTGATACGCAGTATTTT. V and J are TRBV2 and TRBJ2-3; D might be TRBD2 (6 bases). Per germline, CDR1 SNHLY and CDR2 FYNNEI. Trimming cost V 11 bases and J 6 bases, with 18 bases left between them. The CDR3 runs to 13 residues.

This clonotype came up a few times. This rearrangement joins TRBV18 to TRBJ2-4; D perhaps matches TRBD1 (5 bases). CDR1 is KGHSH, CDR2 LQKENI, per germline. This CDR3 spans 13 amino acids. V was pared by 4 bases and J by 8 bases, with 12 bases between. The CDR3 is CASSQGFWDIQYF. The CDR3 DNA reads TGTGCCAGCTCACAGGGGTTTTGGGACATTCAGTACTTC.

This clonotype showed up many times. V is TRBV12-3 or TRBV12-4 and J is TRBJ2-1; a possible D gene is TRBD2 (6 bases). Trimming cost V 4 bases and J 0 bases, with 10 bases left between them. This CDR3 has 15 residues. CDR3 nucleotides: TGTGCCAGCAGTTCCCTTAGCGGCTCCTACAATGAGCAGTTCTTC. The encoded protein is CASSSLSGSYNEQFF.

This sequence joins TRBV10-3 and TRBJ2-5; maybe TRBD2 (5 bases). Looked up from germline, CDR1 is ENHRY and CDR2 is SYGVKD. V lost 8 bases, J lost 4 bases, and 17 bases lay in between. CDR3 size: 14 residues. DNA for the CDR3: TGTGCCATCGGAGGTAGTGAAAAAGGAGAGACCCAGTACTTC. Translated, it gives CAIGGSEKGETQYF.

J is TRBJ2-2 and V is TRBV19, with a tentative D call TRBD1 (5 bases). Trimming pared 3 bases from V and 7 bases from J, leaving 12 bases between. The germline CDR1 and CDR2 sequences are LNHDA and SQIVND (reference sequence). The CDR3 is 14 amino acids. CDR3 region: CASSIGQGGGELFF. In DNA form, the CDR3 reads TGTGCCAGTAGTATCGGGCAGGGTGGCGGGGAGCTGTTTTTT.

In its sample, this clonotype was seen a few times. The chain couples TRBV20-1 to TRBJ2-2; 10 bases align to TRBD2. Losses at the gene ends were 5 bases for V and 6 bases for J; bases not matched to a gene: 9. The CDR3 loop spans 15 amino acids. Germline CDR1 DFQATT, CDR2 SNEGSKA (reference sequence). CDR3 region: CSAARSGGFSGELFF. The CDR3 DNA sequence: TGCAGTGCTGCTCGTAGCGGGGGGTTTTCCGGGGAGCTGTTTTTT.

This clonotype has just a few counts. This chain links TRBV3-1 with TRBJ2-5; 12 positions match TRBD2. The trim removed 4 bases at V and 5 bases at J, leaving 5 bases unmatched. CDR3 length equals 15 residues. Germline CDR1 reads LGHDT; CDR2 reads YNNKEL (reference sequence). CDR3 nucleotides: TGTGCCAGCAGCCTGCGGACTAGCGGGGTGGAGACCCAGTACTTC. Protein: CASSLRTSGVETQYF.

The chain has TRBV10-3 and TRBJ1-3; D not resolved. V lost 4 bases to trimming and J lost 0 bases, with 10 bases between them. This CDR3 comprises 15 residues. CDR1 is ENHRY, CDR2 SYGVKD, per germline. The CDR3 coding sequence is TGTGCCATCAGTGGAAACCTAAACTCTGGAAACACCATATATTTT. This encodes CAISGNLNSGNTIYF.

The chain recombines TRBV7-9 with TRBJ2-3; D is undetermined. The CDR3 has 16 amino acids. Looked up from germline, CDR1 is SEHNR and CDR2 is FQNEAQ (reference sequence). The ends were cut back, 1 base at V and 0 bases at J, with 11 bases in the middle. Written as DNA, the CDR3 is TGTGCCAGCAGCTTAGAATTGACACCTAGCACAGATACGCAGTATTTT. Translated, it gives CASSLELTPSTDTQYF.